This T cell receptor beta chain was observed in a study of OX40 agonist ivuxolimab in advanced cancers. The V gene's germline CDR1 is SQVTM and CDR2 ANQGSEA. Trimming cost V 7 bases and J 1 base, with 15 bases left between them. The CDR3 sequence is 14 residues long. To note about this clone: Its matching antigen is unknown.

Overall study results and limits: Still undetermined is the antigen specificity of the expanded peripheral T cells.

Measured with immunoSEQ multiplex PCR; TCRdb has only the in-frame clones, and not every one. The repertoire consists of 90,000 to 100,000 clones, with around 91% occurring once and the leading ten covering approximately 0.16%. People who had autoimmune disease history or systemic immunosuppression were excluded. Peripheral blood came from all dose cohorts at three timepoints. The V and J genes are TRBV29-1 and TRBJ2-3; possibly TRBD2 for D (5 bases). Here the sequenced sample was CD4+ or CD8+ T cells sorted from blood, taken in a trial of the OX40 agonist ivuxolimab. The sequence came from an adult with an advanced solid tumor such as melanoma, head and neck, liver or kidney cancer. DNA of the CDR3: TGCAGCGGACGAGTGGGAGTAGGCACAGATACGCAGTATTTT. Translated: CSGRVGVGTDTQYF.